These 9 T cell receptor beta chains share one sample of origin, sequenced in a study of lymphopenia after photon versus proton radiotherapy. Sequenced by immunoSEQ multiplex PCR; TCRdb stores in-frame clones only, minus some. The data show approximately 25,000 clones, with roughly 86% seen just once and approximately 18% held by the top ten. The source material was peripheral blood, sampled from a patient treated with photon-based radiotherapy. Receptors were obtained from a man aged 50-59 years with gastric cancer.

The rearrangement uses TRBV5-6 and TRBJ2-5, with 8 bases matching TRBD1. CDR3 length equals 14 residues. J was trimmed by 2 bases and V by 4 bases; bases with no gene match: 4. Germline-derived CDR1 and CDR2 are SGHDT and YYEEEE. The CDR3, as DNA: TGTGCCAGCAGCGCGGGACAGGTGCAAGAGACCCAGTACTTC. Residues: CASSAGQVQETQYF.

The genes are TRBV7-2 and TRBJ2-5; TRBD2 matches 11 bases. V gave up 2 bases and J gave up 5 bases; unmatched junction bases: 7. There are 16 residues in the CDR3. CDR1 and CDR2 from the germline V gene are SGHTA and FQGNSA. CDR3 residues: CASSLMPSGGRETQYF. The CDR3 DNA sequence: TGTGCCAGCAGCTTAATGCCTAGCGGGGGGCGGGAGACCCAGTACTTC.

This clone has more than one count but fewer than ten. The V and J genes are TRBV15 and TRBJ1-1; D gene ambiguous. Germline loops: CDR1 LNHNV, CDR2 YYDKDF (reference sequence). This CDR3 spans 13 amino acids. V lost 2 bases and J lost 5, with 9 bases in between. CDR3: CATSRWRGTEAFF. CDR3 bases: TGTGCCACCAGCAGATGGCGAGGGACTGAAGCTTTCTTT.

The CDR3 protein is CASSFAGTLNTEAFF. The CDR3 DNA reads TGTGCCAGCAGCTTTGCCGGGACCTTGAACACTGAAGCTTTCTTT. The chain joins TRBV7-8 to TRBJ1-1; D possibly corresponds to TRBD1 (5 bases). Deletions cut 3 bases from V and 0 bases from J, with 11 bases between. The CDR3 has 15 amino acids. Germline CDR1 SGHVS, CDR2 FQNEAQ.

This chain links TRBV6-6 with TRBJ1-5; D not resolved. This CDR3 region has 14 residues. Trimming stripped 5 bases from V and 1 base from J, with 9 bases between. Germline V gene data show CDR1 as MNHNY and CDR2 as SVGAGI (reference sequence). In DNA, the CDR3 is TGTGCCAGCAGTGCGGAGGTCAGCAATCAGCCCCAGCATTTT. This sequence encodes CASSAEVSNQPQHF.

V gene TRBV5-1 combines with J gene TRBJ2-7; D may be TRBD1 (5 bases). The V end lost 0 bases, the J end lost 0 bases, and 10 bases lay between the germline ends. This CDR3 region has 15 residues. Germline loops: CDR1 SGHRS, CDR2 YFSETQ. The CDR3 region is CASSLGGRSSYEQYF. The CDR3 DNA is TGCGCCAGCAGCTTGGGGGGCAGAAGCTCCTACGAGCAGTACTTC.

V usage is TRBV10-2 and J usage is TRBJ2-7, with unresolved D. The CDR3 loop spans 11 amino acids. Germline CDR1 and CDR2: WSHSY and SAAADI. The germline V and J ends were trimmed by 0 bases and 3 bases, with 0 bases remaining between them. CDR3 in amino acids: CASSESYEQYF. Written as DNA, the CDR3 is TGCGCCAGCAGTGAGTCCTACGAGCAGTACTTC.

The chain is built from TRBV18 and TRBJ2-1; 7 nucleotides line up with TRBD1. Germline loops: CDR1 KGHSH, CDR2 LQKENI. V gave up 0 bases and J gave up 9 bases; unmatched junction bases: 8. This CDR3 comprises 15 residues. DNA for the CDR3: TGTGCCAGCTCACCACCGGCAGGGGGTTTGGGTGAGCAGTTCTTC. It codes for CASSPPAGGLGEQFF.

The chain carries TRBV11-2 and TRBJ1-2; D possibly corresponds to TRBD1 (6 bases). V was cut by 5 bases and J by 4 bases, with 17 bases left in between. Germline V CDR1 and CDR2: SGHAT, FQNNGV. The CDR3 contains 15 residues. CDR3 sequence reads: CASSLERQVSYGYTF. The CDR3 DNA is TGTGCCAGCAGCCTCGAGCGACAGGTTTCCTATGGCTACACCTTC.